These T cell receptor beta chains were read from a single sample in a study of tumor-infiltrating lymphocytes in primary liver carcinoma. One entry per CDR3 protein, called by TCRdb with MiXCR from the multiplex PCR reads. The data contain roughly 70,000 distinct CDR3 sequences, about two thirds of them singletons. Sequenced material: liver tumor tissue from sampling region 4. These receptors all come from a man in his forties or fifties with primary liver carcinoma and hepatitis B virus infection. CDR3s include the opening cysteine and the closing phenylalanine or tryptophan. Fields, in order: V gene, clone size, D gene, J gene, CDR3 DNA, CDR3 protein. D genes are given only for firm matches. A clone size is listed for some rows: how often the clone was seen (once, few, many), or a class if it is expanded.

TRBV29-1	-	-	TRBJ2-7	TGCAGCGTTGCAGGTGTTCCCTCCTACAGGCAGTACTTC	CSVAGVPSYRQYF
TRBV6-6	-	TRBD2	TRBJ2-3	TGCGCCAGCAGGAATGAGACTAGCGGGAGGACGGATACGCAGTATTTT	CASRNETSGRTDTQYF
TRBV10-3	-	-	TRBJ2-7	TGTGCCGTCAGGGGCCAATCGCCCTCCGAGCAGTACTTC	CAVRGQSPSEQYF
TRBV11-2	-	-	TRBJ2-1	TGTGCCAGTGGCCCCTCCCACAATGGGCAGTTCTTC	CASGPSHNGQFF
TRBV11-2	-	-	TRBJ2-2	TGTCCCAGTAGCTTGACGGACACCGGGGAGTTGTTTTTT	CPSSLTDTGELFF
TRBV6-2/TRBV6-3	-	TRBD2	TRBJ2-1	TGTGCCAGCGTTTCGGGACTAGCGGGGGTCTACAATGAGCAGTTCTTC	CASVSGLAGVYNEQFF
TRBV6-1	many	-	TRBJ2-3	TGTGCCAGCAGTGATGGGGGAGCTACGCAGTATTTT	CASSDGGATQYF
TRBV11-2	-	-	TRBJ2-7	TGTGCCGGCAGCCTAGAGTCCGGGATTTCTGGCGAGCAGTACTTC	CAGSLESGISGEQYF
TRBV10-3	-	-	TRBJ1-1	TGTGCCATGTCCACTCCGGGCCAGGGGACTGAAGCTTTCTTT	CAMSTPGQGTEAFF
TRBV4-2	many	-	TRBJ2-1	TGTGCCAGCAGCCATGTTAGTTTTTCCGGCAATGAGCAGTTCTTC	CASSHVSFSGNEQFF
TRBV4-1	-	-	TRBJ2-7	TGTGCCAGCAGCCAAGAACTAGAGGGAGGATATGAGCAGTACTTC	CASSQELEGGYEQYF
TRBV28	many	-	TRBJ2-1	TGTGCCAGCAGTTTATCGGGACTGCAGTTCTTC	CASSLSGLQFF
TRBV10-3	once	TRBD2	TRBJ2-7	TGTGCCATCAGCGAGAGGCTAGCGGAGCGTCGGAACGAGCAGTACTTC	CAISERLAERRNEQYF
TRBV6-1	-	-	TRBJ2-1	TGCGTCAGCATGCTAAATCAACACAATGAGCAGTTCTTC	CVSMLNQHNEQFF
TRBV5-5	once	-	TRBJ2-3	TGTGCCAGCAAAGGGACCGGCACCTACACAGGTACGCGGTATTTT	CASKGTGTYTGTRYF
TRBV7-9	once	TRBD2	TRBJ2-1	TGTGCCAGCAGGCAGACTAGCAGGAGTGGGGCCTCCTACAATGAGCACTTCTTC	CASRQTSRSGASYNEHFF
TRBV5-4	many	-	TRBJ2-1	TGTGCCAGCAGCTTGGGCGGGGTTACCTACAATGAGCAGTTCTTC	CASSLGGVTYNEQFF
TRBV5-4	-	TRBD2	TRBJ2-7	TGTGCCAGCAGCTTGGTAGCGGGGCTAGCGGACGTTAAGCAGTACTTC	CASSLVAGLADVKQYF
TRBV5-4	many	TRBD2	TRBJ2-2	TGTGCCAGCAGCTTGGGGGGACTAGCGGCTGACGGGGAGCTGTTTTTT	CASSLGGLAADGELFF
TRBV21-1	-	-	TRBJ2-1	TGTGCCAGCAGACTCACGGGACTAGCGCTATCCCCAATCTGCAATGAGCAGTTCTTC	CASRLTGLALSPICNEQFF
TRBV2	-	TRBD1	TRBJ2-7	TGTGCCATTCGGGACAGGCGCTCCTATGAGCAGTACTTC	CAIRDRRSYEQYF
TRBV28	-	-	TRBJ2-7	TGTGCCAGCAGTTTATTGGCCCTAGGGGAAGAAAAGTGCGATCAGTACTTC	CASSLLALGEEKCDQYF
TRBV29-1	-	-	TRBJ2-2	TGCAGCGTTGAGGGGGGGGCGAAGACCGGGGAGCTGTTTTTT	CSVEGGAKTGELFF
TRBV14	few	-	TRBJ1-1	TGTGCCAGCAGCCAAGCCTTTGGCAGGAACACTGAAGCTTTCTTT	CASSQAFGRNTEAFF
TRBV6-2/TRBV6-3	-	-	TRBJ2-2	TGTACCAGCAGTTACACAGTTAACACCGGGGAGCTGTTGTTT	CTSSYTVNTGELLF
TRBV5-6	-	TRBD2	TRBJ2-7	TGTGCCAGCAGCCACCTATTGCGGGAGGCCACCCACGAGCAGTACTTC	CASSHLLREATHEQYF
TRBV6-5	-	-	TRBJ2-3	TGTTCCAGCAACCCAGAACTAGAGGGAACAGATACGCAGTATTTT	CSSNPELEGTDTQYF
TRBV29-1	-	TRBD2	TRBJ2-1	TGCAGCGGGACTAGCGGGAAGCCCTATGAGCACTTCTTC	CSGTSGKPYEHFF
TRBV6-1	-	-	TRBJ1-3	TGTGCCAGCAGTATCCCAGGGAGGAGGAGGATAAACACCATATATTTT	CASSIPGRRRINTIYF
TRBV29-1	-	-	TRBJ1-1	TGCAGCGTTGCCCCGAGATGGGGGATGAACACTGAAGCTTTCTTT	CSVAPRWGMNTEAFF
TRBV6-2/TRBV6-3	few	-	TRBJ1-2	TGTGCCAGCAGCCCATCAGCCTATGGCTACACCTTT	CASSPSAYGYTF
TRBV6-5	few	-	TRBJ1-3	TGTGCCAGCAGTTACCCGAGACCCAGCTCTGGAAACACTATATATTTT	CASSYPRPSSGNTIYF
TRBV10-2	once	-	TRBJ2-4	TGTGCCAGCAGTGAGTCGTCTGGGTTTTTTGGCAAAAAGATTCAGTACTTC	CASSESSGFFGKKIQYF
TRBV6-1	few	TRBD1	TRBJ1-2	TGTGCCACTCTCATGACAGGGGTGGACTATGGCTACACCTTC	CATLMTGVDYGYTF
TRBV10-1	once	-	TRBJ1-1	TGCTCACTAGCAGTGTGGACTTTAGGAACCGTCACTGAAGCTTTCTTT	CSLAVWTLGTVTEAFF
TRBV6-5	-	TRBD2	TRBJ2-1	TGTGCCAACAGTTGGACTAGCGGATCCAGTGAGCAGTTCTTC	CANSWTSGSSEQFF
TRBV5-1	few	-	TRBJ2-2	TGCGCCAGCAGCTTAACAGTCACCGGGGAGCTGCTTTTT	CASSLTVTGELLF
TRBV5-1	many	-	TRBJ2-7	TGCGCCAGCAGTCGTGACAGGGAGCAGTACTTC	CASSRDREQYF
TRBV4-1	-	TRBD2	TRBJ2-7	TGCGCCAGCAGCCAAGGGACTAGCGCCCGGGGGGCCTACGAGCAGTACTTC	CASSQGTSARGAYEQYF
TRBV6-6	-	-	TRBJ1-1	TGTGCCAGCAGTTCCTCGGACACTGAAGCTTCCTTT	CASSSSDTEASF
TRBV4-3	-	-	TRBJ2-3	TGCGCCAACAGCCAAGAAGGTAGCCGAGCAAATATGCAGTATTTT	CANSQEGSRANMQYF